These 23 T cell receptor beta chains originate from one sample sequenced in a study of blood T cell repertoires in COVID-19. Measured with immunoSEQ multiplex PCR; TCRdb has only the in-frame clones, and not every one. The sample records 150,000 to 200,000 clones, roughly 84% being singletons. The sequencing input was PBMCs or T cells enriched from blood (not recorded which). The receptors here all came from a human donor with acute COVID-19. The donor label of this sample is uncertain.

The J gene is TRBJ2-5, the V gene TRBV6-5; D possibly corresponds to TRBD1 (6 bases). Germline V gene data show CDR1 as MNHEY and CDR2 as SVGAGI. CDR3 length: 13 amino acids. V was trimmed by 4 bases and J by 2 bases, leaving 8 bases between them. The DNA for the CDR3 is TGTGCCAGCAGTTGGACAGTTCAAGAGACCCAGTACTTC. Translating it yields CASSWTVQETQYF.

CDR3 coding DNA: TGTGCCATCAGTGAGGGACTAGCGGGCGAGCAGTACTTC. Its protein product is CAISEGLAGEQYF. V and J are TRBV10-3 and TRBJ2-7; 11 positions agree with TRBD2. Germline trimming cut 2 bases from V and 6 bases from J; bases unmatched to any gene: 0. CDR1 is ENHRY, CDR2 SYGVKD, per germline. There are 13 residues in the CDR3.

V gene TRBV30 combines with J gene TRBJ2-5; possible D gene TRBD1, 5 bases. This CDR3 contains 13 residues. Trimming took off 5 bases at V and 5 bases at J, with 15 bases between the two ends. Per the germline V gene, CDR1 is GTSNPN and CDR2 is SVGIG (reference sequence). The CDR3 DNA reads TGTGCCTGGGGAGATGGGGCTCGGGAGACCCAGTACTTC. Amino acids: CAWGDGARETQYF.

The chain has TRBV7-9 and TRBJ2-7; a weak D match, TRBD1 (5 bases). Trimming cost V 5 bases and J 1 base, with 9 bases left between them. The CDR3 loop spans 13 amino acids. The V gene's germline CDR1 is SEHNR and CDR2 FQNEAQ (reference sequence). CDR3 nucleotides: TGTGCCAGCAGCCAGACAGAGTCCTACGAGCAGTACTTC. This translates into CASSQTESYEQYF.

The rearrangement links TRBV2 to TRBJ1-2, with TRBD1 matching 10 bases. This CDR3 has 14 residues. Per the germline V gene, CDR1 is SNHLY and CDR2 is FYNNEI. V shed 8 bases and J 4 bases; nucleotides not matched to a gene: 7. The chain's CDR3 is CASGGQGGGYGYTF. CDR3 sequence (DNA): TGTGCCAGCGGAGGACAGGGGGGTGGCTATGGCTACACCTTC.

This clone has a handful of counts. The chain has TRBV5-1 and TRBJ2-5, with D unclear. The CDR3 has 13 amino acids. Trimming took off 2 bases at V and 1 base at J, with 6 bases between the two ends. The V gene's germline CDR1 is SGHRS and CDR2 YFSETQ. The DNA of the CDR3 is TGCGCCAGCAGCTTACGGGTCCAAGAGACCCAGTACTTC. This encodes CASSLRVQETQYF.

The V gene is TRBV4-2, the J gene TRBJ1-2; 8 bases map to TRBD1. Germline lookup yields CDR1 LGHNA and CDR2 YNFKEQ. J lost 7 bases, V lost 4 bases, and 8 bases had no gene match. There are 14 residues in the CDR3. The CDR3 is CASSRQGASGGYTF. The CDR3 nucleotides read TGTGCCAGCAGCCGCCAGGGGGCTAGTGGTGGCTACACCTTC.

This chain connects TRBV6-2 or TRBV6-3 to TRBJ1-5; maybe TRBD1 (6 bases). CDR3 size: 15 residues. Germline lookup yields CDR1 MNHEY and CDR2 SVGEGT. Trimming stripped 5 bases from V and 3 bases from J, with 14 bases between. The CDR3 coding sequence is TGTGCCAGCAGTAGGACAGCTTCTTTCAATCAGCCCCAGCATTTT. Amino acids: CASSRTASFNQPQHF.

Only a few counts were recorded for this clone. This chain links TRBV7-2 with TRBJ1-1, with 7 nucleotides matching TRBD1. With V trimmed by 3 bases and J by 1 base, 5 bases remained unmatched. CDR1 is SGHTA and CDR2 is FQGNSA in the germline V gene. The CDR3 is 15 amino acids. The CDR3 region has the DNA TGTGCCAGCAGCTTGGGGTACAGGGGGAACACTGAAGCTTTCTTT. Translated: CASSLGYRGNTEAFF.

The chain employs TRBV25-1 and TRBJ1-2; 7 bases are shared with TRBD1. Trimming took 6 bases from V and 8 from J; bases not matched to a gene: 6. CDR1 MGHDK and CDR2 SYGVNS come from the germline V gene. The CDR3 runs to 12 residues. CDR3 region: CASSRDRSGYTF. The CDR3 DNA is TGTGCCAGCAGCCGGGACAGAAGCGGCTACACCTTC.

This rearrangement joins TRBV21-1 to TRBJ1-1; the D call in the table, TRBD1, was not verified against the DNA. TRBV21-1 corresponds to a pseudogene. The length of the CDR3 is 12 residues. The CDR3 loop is CTSQQGCTEAFF. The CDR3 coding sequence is TGTACCTCACAACAGGGATGCACTGAAGCTTTCTTT.

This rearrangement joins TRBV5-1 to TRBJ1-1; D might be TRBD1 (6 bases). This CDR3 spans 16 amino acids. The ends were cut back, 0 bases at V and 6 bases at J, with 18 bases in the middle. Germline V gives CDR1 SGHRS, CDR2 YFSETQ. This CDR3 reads CASSLGPYGGGSEAFF. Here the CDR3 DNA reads TGCGCCAGCAGCTTGGGGCCTTACGGTGGGGGCTCTGAAGCTTTCTTT. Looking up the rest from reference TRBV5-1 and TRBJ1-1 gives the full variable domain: KAGVTQTPRYLIKTRGQQVTLSCSPISGHRSVSWYQQTPGQGLQFLFEYFSETQRNKGNFPGRFSGRQFSNSRSEMNVSTLELGDSALYLCASSLGPYGGGSEAFFGQGTRLTVV.

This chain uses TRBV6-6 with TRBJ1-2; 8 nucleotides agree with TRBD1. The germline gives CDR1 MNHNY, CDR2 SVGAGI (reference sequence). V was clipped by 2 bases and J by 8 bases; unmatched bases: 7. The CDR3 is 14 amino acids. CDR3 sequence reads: CASSYGAGGSGYTF. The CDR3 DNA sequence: TGTGCCAGCAGTTACGGGGCAGGGGGCTCGGGCTACACCTTC.

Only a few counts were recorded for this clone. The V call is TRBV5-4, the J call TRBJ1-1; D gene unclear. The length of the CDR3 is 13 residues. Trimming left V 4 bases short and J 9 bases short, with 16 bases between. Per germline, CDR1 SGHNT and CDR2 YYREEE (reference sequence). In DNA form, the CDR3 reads TGTGCCAGCAGCCCACCCCAGGCGCTCCAAGCTTTCTTT. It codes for CASSPPQALQAFF.

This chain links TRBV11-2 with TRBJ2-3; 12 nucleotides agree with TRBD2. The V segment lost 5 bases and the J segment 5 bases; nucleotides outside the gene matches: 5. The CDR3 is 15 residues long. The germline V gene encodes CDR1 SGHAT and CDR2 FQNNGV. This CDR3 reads CASSQGLAGRDTQYF. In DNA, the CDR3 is TGTGCCAGCAGCCAAGGACTAGCGGGGCGAGATACGCAGTATTTT.

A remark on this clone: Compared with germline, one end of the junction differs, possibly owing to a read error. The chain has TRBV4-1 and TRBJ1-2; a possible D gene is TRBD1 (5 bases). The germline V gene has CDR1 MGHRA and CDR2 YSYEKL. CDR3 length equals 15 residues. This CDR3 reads CASSSTALLNDGYTF. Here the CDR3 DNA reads TGCGCCAGCAGCTCGACAGCTCTCCTTAACGATGGCTACACCTTC.

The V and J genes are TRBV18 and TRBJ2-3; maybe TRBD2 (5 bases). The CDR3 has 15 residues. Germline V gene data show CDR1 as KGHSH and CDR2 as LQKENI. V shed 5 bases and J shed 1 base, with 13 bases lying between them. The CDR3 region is CASSSLILGTDTQYF. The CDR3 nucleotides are TGTGCCAGCTCATCCTTGATACTAGGCACAGATACGCAGTATTTT.

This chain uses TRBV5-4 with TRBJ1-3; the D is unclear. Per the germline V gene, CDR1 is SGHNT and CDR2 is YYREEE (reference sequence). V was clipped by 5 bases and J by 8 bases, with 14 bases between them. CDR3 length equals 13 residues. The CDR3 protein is CASSPTQSDTIYF. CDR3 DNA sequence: TGTGCCAGCAGTCCGACTCAGTCAGACACCATATATTTT. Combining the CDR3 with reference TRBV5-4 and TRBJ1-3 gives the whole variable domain ETGVTQSPTHLIKTRGQQVTLRCSSQSGHNTVSWYQQALGQGPQFIFQYYREEENGRGNFPPRFSGLQFPNYSSELNVNALELDDSALYLCASSPTQSDTIYFGEGSWLTVV.

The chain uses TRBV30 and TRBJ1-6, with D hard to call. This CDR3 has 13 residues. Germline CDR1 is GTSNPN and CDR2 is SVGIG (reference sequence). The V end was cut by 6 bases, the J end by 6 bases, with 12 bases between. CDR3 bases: TGTGCCTGTTCGCGGGTTGGTAATTCACCCCTCCACTTT. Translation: CACSRVGNSPLHF.

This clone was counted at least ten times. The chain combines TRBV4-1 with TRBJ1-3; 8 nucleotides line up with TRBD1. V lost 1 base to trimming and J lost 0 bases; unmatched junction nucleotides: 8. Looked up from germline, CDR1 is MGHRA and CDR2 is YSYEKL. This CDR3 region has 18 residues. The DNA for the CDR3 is TGCGCCAGCAGCCAAGCCGTGGACAGGGTTGGCTCTGGAAACACCATATATTTT. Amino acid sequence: CASSQAVDRVGSGNTIYF.

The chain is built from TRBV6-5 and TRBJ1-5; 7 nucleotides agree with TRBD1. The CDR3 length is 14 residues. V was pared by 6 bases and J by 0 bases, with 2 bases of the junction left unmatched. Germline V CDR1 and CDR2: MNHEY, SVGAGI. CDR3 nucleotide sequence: TGTGCCAGCAGGCGGACAGGTAGCAATCAGCCCCAGCATTTT. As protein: CASRRTGSNQPQHF.

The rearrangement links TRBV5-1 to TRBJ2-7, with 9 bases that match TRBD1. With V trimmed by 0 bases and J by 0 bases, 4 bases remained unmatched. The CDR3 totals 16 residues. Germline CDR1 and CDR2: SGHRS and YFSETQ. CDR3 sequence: CASSLGRDRVSYEQYF. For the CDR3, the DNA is TGCGCCAGCAGCTTGGGCCGGGACAGGGTCTCCTACGAGCAGTACTTC. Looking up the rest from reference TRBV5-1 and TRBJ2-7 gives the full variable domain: KAGVTQTPRYLIKTRGQQVTLSCSPISGHRSVSWYQQTPGQGLQFLFEYFSETQRNKGNFPGRFSGRQFSNSRSEMNVSTLELGDSALYLCASSLGRDRVSYEQYFGPGTRLTVT.

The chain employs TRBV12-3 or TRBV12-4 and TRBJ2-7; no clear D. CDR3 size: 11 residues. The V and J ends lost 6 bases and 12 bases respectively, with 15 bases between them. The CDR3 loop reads CASSNAVSTYF. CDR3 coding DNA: TGTGCCAGCAGCAATGCGGTGAGCACGTACTTC.